The TCR beta chain described here comes from a study of control samples from healthy donors and cancer patients. Assay used: immunoSEQ multiplex PCR; TCRdb lists only in-frame clones, some missing. The sample yields more than 95,000 clones, 85% to 95% seen once. There are 13 residues in the CDR3. Germline CDR1 reads SGDLS; CDR2 reads YYNGEE. Trimming took off 4 bases at V and 1 base at J, with 8 bases between the two ends. The sample taken for sequencing was PBMCs. The TCR sequence derives from a man older than 75 with head and neck cancer. The chain has TRBV9 and TRBJ1-1; D ambiguous. This chain's CDR3 is CASSPRGNTEAFF. DNA of the CDR3: TGTGCCAGCAGCCCCCGGGGGAACACTGAAGCTTTCTTT.